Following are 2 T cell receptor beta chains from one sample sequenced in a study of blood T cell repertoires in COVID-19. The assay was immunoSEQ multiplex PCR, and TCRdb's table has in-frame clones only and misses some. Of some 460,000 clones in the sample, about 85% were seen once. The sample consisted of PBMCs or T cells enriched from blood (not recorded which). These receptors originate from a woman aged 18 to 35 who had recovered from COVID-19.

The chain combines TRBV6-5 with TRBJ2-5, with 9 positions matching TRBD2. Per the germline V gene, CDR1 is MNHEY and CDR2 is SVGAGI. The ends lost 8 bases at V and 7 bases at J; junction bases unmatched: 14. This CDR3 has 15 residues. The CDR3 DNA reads TGTGCCAGCCAGACCGGAGGCGGGGGGGGAGGGACCCAGTACTTC. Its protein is CASQTGGGGGGTQYF.

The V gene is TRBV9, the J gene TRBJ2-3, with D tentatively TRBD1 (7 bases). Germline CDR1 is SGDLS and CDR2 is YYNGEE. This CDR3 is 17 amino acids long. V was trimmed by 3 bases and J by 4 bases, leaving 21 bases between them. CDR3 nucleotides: TGTGCCAGCAGCGACCCCGGAGGAGGGGGCGCGGCAGATACGCAGTATTTT. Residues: CASSDPGGGGAADTQYF.